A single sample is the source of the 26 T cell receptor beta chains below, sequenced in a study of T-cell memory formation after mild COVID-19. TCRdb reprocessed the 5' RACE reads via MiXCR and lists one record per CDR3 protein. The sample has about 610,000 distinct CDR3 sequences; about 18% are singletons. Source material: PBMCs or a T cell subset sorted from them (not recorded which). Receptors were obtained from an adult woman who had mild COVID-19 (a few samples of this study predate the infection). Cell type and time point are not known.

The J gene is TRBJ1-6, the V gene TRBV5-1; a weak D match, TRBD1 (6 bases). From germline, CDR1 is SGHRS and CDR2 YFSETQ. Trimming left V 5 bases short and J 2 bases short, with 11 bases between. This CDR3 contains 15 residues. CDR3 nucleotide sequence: TGCGCCAGCAGAAACGACAGGACCTATAATTCACCCCTCCACTTT. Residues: CASRNDRTYNSPLHF.

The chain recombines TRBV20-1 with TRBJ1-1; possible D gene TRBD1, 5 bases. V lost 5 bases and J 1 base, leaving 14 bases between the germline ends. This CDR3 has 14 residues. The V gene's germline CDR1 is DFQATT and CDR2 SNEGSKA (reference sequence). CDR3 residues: CSAYRDLTNTEAFF. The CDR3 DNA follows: TGCAGTGCTTACCGGGACCTAACGAACACTGAAGCTTTCTTT.

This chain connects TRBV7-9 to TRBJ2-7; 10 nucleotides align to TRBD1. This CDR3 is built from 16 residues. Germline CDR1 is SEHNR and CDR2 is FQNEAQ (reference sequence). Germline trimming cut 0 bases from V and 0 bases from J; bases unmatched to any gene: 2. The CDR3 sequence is CASSLADRGVSYEQYF. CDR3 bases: TGTGCCAGCAGCTTAGCGGACAGGGGGGTCTCCTACGAGCAGTACTTC.

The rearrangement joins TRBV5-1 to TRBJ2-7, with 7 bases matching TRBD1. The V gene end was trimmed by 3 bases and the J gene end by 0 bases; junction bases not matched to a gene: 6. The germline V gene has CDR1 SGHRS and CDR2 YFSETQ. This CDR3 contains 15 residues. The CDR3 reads CASSSGTDHSYEQYF. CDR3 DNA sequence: TGCGCCAGCAGCTCGGGGACAGACCACTCCTACGAGCAGTACTTC.

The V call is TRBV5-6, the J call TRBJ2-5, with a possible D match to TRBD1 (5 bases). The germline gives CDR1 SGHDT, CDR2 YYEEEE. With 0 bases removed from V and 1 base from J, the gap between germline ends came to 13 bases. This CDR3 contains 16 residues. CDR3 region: CASSLVAGSLQETQYF. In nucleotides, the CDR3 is TGTGCCAGCAGCTTGGTGGCAGGGTCGCTCCAAGAGACCCAGTACTTC. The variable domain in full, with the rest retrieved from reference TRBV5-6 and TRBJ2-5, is DAGVTQSPTHLIKTRGQQVTLRCSPKSGHDTVSWYQQALGQGPQFIFQYYEEEERQRGNFPDRFSGHQFPNYSSELNVNALLLGDSALYLCASSLVAGSLQETQYFGPGTRLLVL.

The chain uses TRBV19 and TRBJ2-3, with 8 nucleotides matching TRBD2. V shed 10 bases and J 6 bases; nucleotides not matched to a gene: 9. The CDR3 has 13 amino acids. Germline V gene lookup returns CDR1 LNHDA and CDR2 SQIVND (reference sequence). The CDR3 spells CATTPGGDDTQYF. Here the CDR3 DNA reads TGTGCCACCACCCCGGGAGGGGATGATACGCAGTATTTT.

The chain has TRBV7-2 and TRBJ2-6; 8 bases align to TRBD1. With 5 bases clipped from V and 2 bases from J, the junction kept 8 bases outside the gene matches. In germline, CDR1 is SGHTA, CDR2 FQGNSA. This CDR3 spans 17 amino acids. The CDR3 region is CASSLGQGLTGANVLTF. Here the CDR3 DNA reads TGTGCCAGCAGCCTTGGACAGGGTTTAACTGGGGCCAACGTCCTGACTTTC.

Here the CDR3 DNA reads TGCAGTGCTACATCCGGGGCAATGGACCAGCCCCAGCATTTT. Translated: CSATSGAMDQPQHF. The V and J genes are TRBV20-1 and TRBJ1-5; maybe TRBD1 (5 bases). Trimming cost V 4 bases and J 7 bases, with 17 bases left between them. Germline loops: CDR1 DFQATT, CDR2 SNEGSKA (reference sequence). The CDR3 spans 14 residues.

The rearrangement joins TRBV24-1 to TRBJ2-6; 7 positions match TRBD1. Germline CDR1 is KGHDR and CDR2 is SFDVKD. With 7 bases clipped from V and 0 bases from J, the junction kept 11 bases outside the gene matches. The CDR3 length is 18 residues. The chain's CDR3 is CATSADRAKVSGANVLTF. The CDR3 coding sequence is TGTGCCACCAGCGCAGACAGGGCTAAAGTCTCTGGGGCCAACGTCCTGACTTTC.

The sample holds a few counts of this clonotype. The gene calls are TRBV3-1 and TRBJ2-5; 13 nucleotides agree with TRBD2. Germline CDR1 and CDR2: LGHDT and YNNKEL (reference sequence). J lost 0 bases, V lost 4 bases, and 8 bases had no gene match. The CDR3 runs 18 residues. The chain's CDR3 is CASSRGGTSGTYQETQYF. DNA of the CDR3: TGTGCCAGCAGCCGAGGCGGGACTAGCGGGACGTACCAAGAGACCCAGTACTTC.

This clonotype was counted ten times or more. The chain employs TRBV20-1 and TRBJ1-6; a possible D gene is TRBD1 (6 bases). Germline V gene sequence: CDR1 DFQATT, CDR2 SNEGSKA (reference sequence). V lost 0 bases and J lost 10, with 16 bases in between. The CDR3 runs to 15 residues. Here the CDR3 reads CSARDWGVGGSPLHF. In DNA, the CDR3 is TGCAGTGCTAGAGATTGGGGGGTAGGGGGGTCACCCCTCCACTTT.

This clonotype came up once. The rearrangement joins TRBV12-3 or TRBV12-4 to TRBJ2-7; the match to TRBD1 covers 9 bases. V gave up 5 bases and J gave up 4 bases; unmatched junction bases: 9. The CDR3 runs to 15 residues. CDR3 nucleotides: TGTGCCAGCAGTCCAACGGACAGGGGAGCGTACGAGCAGTACTTC. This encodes CASSPTDRGAYEQYF.

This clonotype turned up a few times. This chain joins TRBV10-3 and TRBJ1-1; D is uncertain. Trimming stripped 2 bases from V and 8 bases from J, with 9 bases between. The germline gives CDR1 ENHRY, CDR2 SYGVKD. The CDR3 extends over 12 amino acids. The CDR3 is CAISEGSAEAFF. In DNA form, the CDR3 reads TGTGCCATCAGTGAGGGATCAGCCGAAGCTTTCTTT.

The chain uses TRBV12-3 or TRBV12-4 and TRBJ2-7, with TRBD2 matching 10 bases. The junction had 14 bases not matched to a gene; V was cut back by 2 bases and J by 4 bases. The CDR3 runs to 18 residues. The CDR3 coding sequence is TGTGCCAGCAGTTTAATATCCTGGGCTAGCGGGAGAGGGTACGAGCAGTACTTC. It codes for CASSLISWASGRGYEQYF.

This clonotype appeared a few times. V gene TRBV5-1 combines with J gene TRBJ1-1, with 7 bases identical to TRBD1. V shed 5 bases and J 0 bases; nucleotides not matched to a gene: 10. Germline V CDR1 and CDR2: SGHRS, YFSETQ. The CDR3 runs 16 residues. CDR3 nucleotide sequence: TGCGCCAGCAGGGGGGGAACAGGGGCTTTGAACACTGAAGCTTTCTTT. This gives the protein CASRGGTGALNTEAFF. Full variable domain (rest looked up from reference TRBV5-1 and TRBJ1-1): KAGVTQTPRYLIKTRGQQVTLSCSPISGHRSVSWYQQTPGQGLQFLFEYFSETQRNKGNFPGRFSGRQFSNSRSEMNVSTLELGDSALYLCASRGGTGALNTEAFFGQGTRLTVV.

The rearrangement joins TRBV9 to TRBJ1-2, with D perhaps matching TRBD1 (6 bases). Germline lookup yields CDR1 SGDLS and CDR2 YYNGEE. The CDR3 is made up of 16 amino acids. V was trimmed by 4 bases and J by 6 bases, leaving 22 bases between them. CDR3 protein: CASSPSNGGRENGYTF. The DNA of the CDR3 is TGTGCCAGCAGCCCTAGTAACGGGGGGCGAGAGAATGGCTACACCTTC.

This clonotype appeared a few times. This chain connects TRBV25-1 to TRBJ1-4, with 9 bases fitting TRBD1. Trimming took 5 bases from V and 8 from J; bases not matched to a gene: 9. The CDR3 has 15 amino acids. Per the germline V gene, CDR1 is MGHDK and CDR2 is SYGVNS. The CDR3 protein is CASSPRTGVLEKLFF. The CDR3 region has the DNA TGTGCCAGCAGTCCTCGGACAGGGGTTTTGGAAAAACTGTTTTTT.

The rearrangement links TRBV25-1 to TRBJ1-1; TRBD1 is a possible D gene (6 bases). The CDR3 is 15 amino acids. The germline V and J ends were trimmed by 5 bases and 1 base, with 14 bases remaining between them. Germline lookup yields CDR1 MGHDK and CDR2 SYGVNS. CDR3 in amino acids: CASSPRGVGNTEAFF. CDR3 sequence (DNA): TGTGCCAGCAGTCCCAGGGGCGTGGGGAACACTGAAGCTTTCTTT.

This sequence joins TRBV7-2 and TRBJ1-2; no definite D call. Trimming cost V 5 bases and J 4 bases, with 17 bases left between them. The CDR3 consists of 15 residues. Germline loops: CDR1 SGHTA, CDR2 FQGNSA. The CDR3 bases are TGTGCCAGCAGCCCGTGGGGAGGGCCTCTCTATGGCTACACCTTC. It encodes CASSPWGGPLYGYTF.

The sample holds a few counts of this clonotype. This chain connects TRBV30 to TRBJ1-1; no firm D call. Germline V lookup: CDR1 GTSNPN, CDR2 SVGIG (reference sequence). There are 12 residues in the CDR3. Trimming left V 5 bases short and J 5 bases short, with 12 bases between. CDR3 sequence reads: CAWSVGGTEAFF. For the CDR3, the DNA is TGTGCCTGGTCAGTCGGAGGGACTGAAGCTTTCTTT.

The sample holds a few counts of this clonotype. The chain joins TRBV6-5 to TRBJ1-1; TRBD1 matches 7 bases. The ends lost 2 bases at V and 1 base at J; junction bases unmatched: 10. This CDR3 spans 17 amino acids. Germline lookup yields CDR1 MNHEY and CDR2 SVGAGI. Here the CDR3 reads CASSYDIMTGPNTEAFF. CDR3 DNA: TGTGCCAGCAGTTACGACATTATGACAGGGCCGAACACTGAAGCTTTCTTT.

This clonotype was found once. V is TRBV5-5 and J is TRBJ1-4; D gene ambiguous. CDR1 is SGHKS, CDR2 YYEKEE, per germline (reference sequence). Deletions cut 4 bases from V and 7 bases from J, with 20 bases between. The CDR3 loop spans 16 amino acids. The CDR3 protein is CASSITMPMNFEKLFF. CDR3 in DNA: TGTGCCAGCAGCATTACTATGCCGATGAATTTTGAAAAACTGTTTTTT.

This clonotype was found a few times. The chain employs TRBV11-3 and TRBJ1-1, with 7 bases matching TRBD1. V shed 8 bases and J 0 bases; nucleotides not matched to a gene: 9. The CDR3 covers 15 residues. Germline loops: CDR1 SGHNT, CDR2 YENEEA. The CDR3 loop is CASQLEGGLNTEAFF. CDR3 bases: TGTGCCAGCCAGCTCGAAGGGGGCCTGAACACTGAAGCTTTCTTT.

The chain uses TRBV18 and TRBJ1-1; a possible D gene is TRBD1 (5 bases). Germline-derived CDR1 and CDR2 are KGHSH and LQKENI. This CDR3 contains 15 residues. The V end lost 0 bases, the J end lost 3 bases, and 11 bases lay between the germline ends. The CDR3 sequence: CASSPPRGRYTEAFF. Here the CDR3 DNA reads TGTGCCAGCTCACCACCGAGGGGTAGATACACTGAAGCTTTCTTT.

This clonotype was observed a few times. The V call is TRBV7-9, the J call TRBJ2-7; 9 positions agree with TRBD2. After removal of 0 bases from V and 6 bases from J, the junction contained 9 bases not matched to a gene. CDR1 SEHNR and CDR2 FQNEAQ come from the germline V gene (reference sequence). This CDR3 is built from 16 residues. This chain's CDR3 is CASSLAGLAGTGEQYF. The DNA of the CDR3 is TGTGCCAGCAGCTTAGCGGGTCTAGCGGGGACGGGCGAGCAGTACTTC.

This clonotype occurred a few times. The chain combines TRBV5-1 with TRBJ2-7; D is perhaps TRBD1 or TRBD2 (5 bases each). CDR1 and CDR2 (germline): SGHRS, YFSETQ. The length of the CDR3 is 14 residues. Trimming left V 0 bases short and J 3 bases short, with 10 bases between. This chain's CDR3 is CASSLAGSLYEQYF. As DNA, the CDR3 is TGCGCCAGCAGCTTGGCAGGGAGCCTCTACGAGCAGTACTTC.